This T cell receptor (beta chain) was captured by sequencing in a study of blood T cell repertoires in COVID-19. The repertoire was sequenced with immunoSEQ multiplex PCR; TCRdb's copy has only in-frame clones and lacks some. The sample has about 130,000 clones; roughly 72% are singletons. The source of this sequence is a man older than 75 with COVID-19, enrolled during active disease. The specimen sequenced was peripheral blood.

The CDR3 nucleotides read TGTGCCAGCAGCCGGACAGGGAGCAATCAGCCCCAGCATTTT. It translates to CASSRTGSNQPQHF. This chain joins TRBV11-2 and TRBJ1-5; 8 bases agree with TRBD1. The V gene's germline CDR1 is SGHAT and CDR2 FQNNGV. After removal of 5 bases from V and 1 base from J, the junction contained 1 base not matched to a gene. The CDR3 has 14 residues.